What follows are 18 T cell receptor beta chains derived from one specimen sequenced in a study of blood T cells in healthy people across ages (dated by TCRdb to between 2014 and 2017). The library came from 5' RACE. TCRdb shows the sequencer as Illumina HiSeq 2500. A second PCR of roughly 7 to 11 cycles was performed with a sample-barcoded 5' primer and a J-beta primer mix. TCRdb trimmed public reads at Q25 via fastp, called clones via MiXCR and kept in-frame beta chains. All rows with the same CDR3 protein become a single entry with the most common DNA and genes. A total of 600,000 or so distinct CDR3 sequences appear in this sample, about 30% of them only once. Approximately 15% of the sample belongs to the ten largest clones. Source material: blood. The source is a woman aged 80 or over in good health.

In regard to this clonotype: A much larger clone differs by one base, so this may be a read error. The chain recombines TRBV5-5 with TRBJ2-4; D possibly corresponds to TRBD2 (6 bases). The J call could be wrong; TRBJ2-5 is a better fit for the DNA end. The CDR3 has 15 amino acids. Germline V lookup: CDR1 SGHKS, CDR2 YYEKEE (reference sequence). The DNA of the CDR3 is TGTGCCAGCAGGTGGGGGACTCGATTGGGAGAGACCCAGTACTTC. Protein: CASRWGTRLGETQYF.

As to this clonotype: A much larger clonotype is one base distant, so this may be a read error. The rearrangement joins TRBV12-3 or TRBV12-4 to TRBJ2-3; 10 bases align to TRBD2. Losses at the gene ends were 7 bases for V and 4 bases for J; bases not matched to a gene: 8. The CDR3 runs 15 residues. This chain's CDR3 is CASTLAGVPADTQYF. The CDR3 coding sequence is TGTGCCAGCACCCTAGCGGGGGTGCCAGCAGATACGCAGTATTTT.

The CDR3 protein is CASIKTGALNTEAFF. In DNA form, the CDR3 reads TGTGCCAGCATCAAAACAGGGGCGCTGAACACTGAAGCTTTCTTT. J is TRBJ1-1 and V is TRBV7-9, with 7 positions matching TRBD1. Trimming took 7 bases from V and 0 from J; bases not matched to a gene: 8. The CDR3 sequence is 15 residues long. Germline loops: CDR1 SEHNR, CDR2 FQNEAQ (reference sequence).

This rearrangement joins TRBV6-6 to TRBJ1-3; D gene uncertain. The CDR3 length is 14 residues. Trimming removed 2 bases at V and 3 bases at J, with 8 bases between. Germline lookup yields CDR1 MNHNY and CDR2 SVGAGI (reference sequence). Here the CDR3 DNA reads TGTGCCAGCAGTTACGACACGTTTGGAAACACCATATATTTT. This sequence encodes CASSYDTFGNTIYF.

This rearrangement joins TRBV10-2 to TRBJ2-6; D unclear. The CDR3 is 14 amino acids. The V gene's germline CDR1 is WSHSY and CDR2 SAAADI. Between the trimmed V and J ends, which lost 4 bases and 2 bases, there was a span of 6 bases. CDR3 amino acids: CASSAGAGANVLTF. Written as DNA, the CDR3 is TGCGCCAGCAGTGCTGGGGCTGGGGCCAACGTCCTGACTTTC.

The gene calls are TRBV5-1 and TRBJ1-1; 8 bases line up with TRBD1. CDR3 length: 14 amino acids. The V gene end was trimmed by 5 bases and the J gene end by 6 bases; junction bases not matched to a gene: 9. Germline values: CDR1 SGHRS, CDR2 YFSETQ. The CDR3, as DNA: TGCGCCAGCAGAAATCAGGGGGCTGTCGCTGAAGCTTTCTTT. Encoded protein: CASRNQGAVAEAFF.

This clonotype occurred many times. The chain is built from TRBV11-1 and TRBJ2-5, with 9 bases fitting TRBD1. Per the germline V gene, CDR1 is SGHAT and CDR2 is FQDESV (reference sequence). V lost 8 bases, J lost 4 bases, and 2 bases stayed unmatched. CDR3 length: 12 amino acids. The CDR3 here is CASGQGRETQYF. CDR3 nucleotide sequence: TGTGCCAGCGGACAGGGGCGAGAGACCCAGTACTTC.

The sample holds many counts of this clonotype. The chain joins TRBV30 to TRBJ2-2; 10 nucleotides match TRBD1. Trimming cost V 5 bases and J 4 bases; bases outside gene matches: 1. Germline CDR1 is GTSNPN and CDR2 is SVGIG (reference sequence). CDR3 length equals 13 residues. The CDR3 DNA sequence: TGTGCCTGGTGGGACAGGGGCACCGGGGAGCTGTTTTTT. Amino acids: CAWWDRGTGELFF.

This clonotype was found many times. The chain uses TRBV28 and TRBJ2-5; TRBD2 matches at 12 bases. Trimming at V came to 3 bases and at J to 4 bases, leaving 3 bases not matched to a gene. Germline CDR1 MDHEN, CDR2 SYDVKM. This CDR3 has 15 amino acids. The CDR3 coding sequence is TGTGCCAGCAGTTTGCCTAGCGGGGGGGCAGAGACCCAGTACTTC. Its protein is CASSLPSGGAETQYF.

The genes are TRBV5-1 and TRBJ2-1; D gene unclear. CDR3 length: 13 residues. The germline gives CDR1 SGHRS, CDR2 YFSETQ. The V end was cut by 0 bases, the J end by 9 bases, with 10 bases between. The CDR3 sequence: CASSLAGRSEQFF. DNA of the CDR3: TGCGCCAGCAGCTTGGCCGGTCGGAGTGAGCAGTTCTTC.

This clonotype was seen repeatedly, ten times or more. The chain joins TRBV20-1 to TRBJ2-3; tentative D call: TRBD2 (5 bases). Per the germline V gene, CDR1 is DFQATT and CDR2 is SNEGSKA (reference sequence). V lost 3 bases and J lost 8, with 6 bases in between. This CDR3 region has 10 residues. CDR3 coding DNA: TGCAGTGCTAGGCTAGCTACGCAGTATTTT. It translates to CSARLATQYF.

The chain has TRBV2 and TRBJ2-3, with TRBD2 matching 9 bases. J lost 0 bases, V lost 6 bases, and 7 bases had no gene match. The CDR3 loop spans 16 amino acids. The germline gives CDR1 SNHLY, CDR2 FYNNEI. CDR3 region: CASRETSGTSTDTQYF. Here the CDR3 DNA reads TGTGCCAGCAGGGAGACTAGCGGTACTAGCACAGATACGCAGTATTTT. Full variable domain (missing parts from reference TRBV2 and TRBJ2-3): EPEVTQTPSHQVTQMGQEVILRCVPISNHLYFYWYRQILGQKVEFLVSFYNNEISEKSEIFDDQFSVERPDGSNFTLKIRSTKLEDSAMYFCASRETSGTSTDTQYFGPGTRLTVL.

This clonotype was observed at least ten times. This chain uses TRBV6-1 with TRBJ2-3; D gene unclear. The CDR3 is 17 amino acids. V was cut by 2 bases and J by 1 base, with 16 bases left in between. Germline CDR1 is MNHNS and CDR2 is SASEGT. The CDR3 loop reads CASSEYGRLGRTDTQYF. The CDR3, as DNA: TGTGCCAGCAGTGAATACGGACGCCTCGGCCGCACAGATACGCAGTATTTT.

This clonotype has more than one count but fewer than ten. The chain carries TRBV4-2 and TRBJ1-5, with D tentatively TRBD1 (6 bases). The CDR3 is 17 residues long. V dropped 4 bases and J dropped 0 bases, with 16 bases sitting between them. Looked up from germline, CDR1 is LGHNA and CDR2 is YNFKEQ. CDR3 nucleotides: TGTGCCAGCAGCCCAGGGGCCCGGACAGCTAGCAATCAGCCCCAGCATTTT. Translated, it gives CASSPGARTASNQPQHF.

The rearrangement links TRBV7-9 to TRBJ1-2, with D unresolved. The CDR3 consists of 17 residues. Germline V lookup: CDR1 SEHNR, CDR2 FQNEAQ (reference sequence). V was trimmed by 0 bases and J by 4 bases, leaving 18 bases between them. CDR3 DNA: TGTGCCAGCAGCTTAGCTGGGCAGACACGGAACATCTATGGCTACACCTTC. It codes for CASSLAGQTRNIYGYTF.

Turning to this clonotype: A much larger clone is a single base away; this may be a read error. The CDR3 sequence is CASSSRTGPQGTQYF. In DNA, the CDR3 is TGTGCCAGCAGTTCCAGGACAGGGCCACAAGGGACCCAGTACTTC. The chain combines TRBV12-3 or TRBV12-4 with TRBJ2-5; 8 bases are shared with TRBD1. The CDR3 is 15 amino acids.

This clonotype was seen ten or more times. The chain couples TRBV5-6 to TRBJ2-3, with TRBD1 as a possible D gene (5 bases). Trimming took 0 bases from V and 6 from J, leaving 8 bases between them. In germline, CDR1 is SGHDT, CDR2 YYEEEE. The CDR3 sequence is 13 residues long. This CDR3 is CASSLGGDDTQYF. The CDR3 DNA reads TGTGCCAGCAGCTTGGGGGGCGACGATACGCAGTATTTT.

This clonotype was detected ten times or more. The chain uses TRBV4-3 and TRBJ2-7; the D is unclear. The CDR3 totals 14 residues. Trimming removed 0 bases at V and 3 bases at J, with 9 bases between. Germline V gene data show CDR1 as LGHNA and CDR2 as YSLEER. CDR3 residues: CASSQDGYNYEQYF. The CDR3, as DNA: TGCGCCAGCAGCCAAGATGGGTACAACTACGAGCAGTACTTC.